This T cell receptor (beta chain) was retrieved from a study of glioma-infiltrating T cells. Study findings and constraints: Tissue-blood divergence was below expectation in non-neoplastic patients, above in gliomas. CDR3 overlap between tissue and blood was very small.

TCR alpha and beta CDR3 regions were amplified from RNA using iRepertoire nested multiplex PCR. Input was roughly 100-450 ng of tissue mRNA or PBMC total RNA. A single record per CDR3 protein comes from TCRdb applying MiXCR to the multiplex PCR reads. The sample shows 150,000 to 200,000 distinct CDR3 sequences, under 55% of them seen only once. This clonotype was seen ten or more times. The antigen remains unidentified. Germline values: CDR1 LGHDT, CDR2 YNNKEL (reference sequence). With 5 bases removed from V and 1 base from J, the gap between germline ends came to 10 bases. CDR3 length: 14 amino acids.

This chain uses TRBV3-1 with TRBJ2-3, with D possibly TRBD2 on 6 matching bases. This receptor was identified in a human donor with low-grade glioma or glioblastoma, undergoing nonglioma brain surgery, or in good health (not recorded which). Specimen: glioma tissue, nonneoplastic brain tissue, or PBMCs (not recorded which). CDR3 residues: CASSLGTRTDTQYF. The DNA of the CDR3 is TGTGCCAGCAGCTTGGGGACTCGCACAGATACGCAGTATTTT.